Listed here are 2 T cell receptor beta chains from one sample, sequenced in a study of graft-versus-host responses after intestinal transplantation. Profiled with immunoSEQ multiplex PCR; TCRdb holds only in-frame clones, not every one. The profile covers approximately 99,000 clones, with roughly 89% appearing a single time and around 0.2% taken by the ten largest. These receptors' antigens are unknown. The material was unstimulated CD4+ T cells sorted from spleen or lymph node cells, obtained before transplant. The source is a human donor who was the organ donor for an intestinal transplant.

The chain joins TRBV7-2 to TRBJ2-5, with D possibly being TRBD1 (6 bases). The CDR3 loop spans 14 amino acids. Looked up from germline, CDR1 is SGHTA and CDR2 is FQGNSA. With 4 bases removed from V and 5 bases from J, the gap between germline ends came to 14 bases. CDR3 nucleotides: TGTGCCAGCAGCTCCTCGGGGCAGGGGGAGACCCAGTACTTC. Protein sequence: CASSSSGQGETQYF. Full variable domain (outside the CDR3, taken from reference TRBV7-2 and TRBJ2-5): GAGVSQSPSNKVTEKGKDVELRCDPISGHTALYWYRQSLGQGLEFLIYFQGNSAPDKSGLPSDRFSAERTGGSVSTLTIQRTQQEDSAVYLCASSSSGQGETQYFGPGTRLLVL.

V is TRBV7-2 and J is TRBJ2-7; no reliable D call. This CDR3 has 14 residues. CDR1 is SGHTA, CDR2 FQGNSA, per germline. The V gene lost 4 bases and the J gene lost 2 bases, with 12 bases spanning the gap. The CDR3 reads CASSSEAGTYEQYF. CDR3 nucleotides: TGTGCCAGCAGCTCAGAGGCCGGCACCTACGAGCAGTACTTC.